These T cell receptor beta chains were read from a single sample in a study of cytomegalovirus exposure and HLA in healthy donors. Method: immunoSEQ multiplex PCR; TCRdb's copy keeps in-frame clones and lacks some. This sample has hundreds of thousands of clones, with 70% to 90% found just once. The sequencing sample was made of PBMCs. These receptors were obtained from a man aged 25 to 40 in good health and CMV-seronegative. The CDR3 runs from the conserved cysteine through the conserved F or W. A D gene is named only where the DNA matches it firmly. The listing skips clone size in some rows; elsewhere it reads once, few, many or a size class.

TRBJ2-3 NA TRBV5-1 TRBD1 TGCGCCAGCAGCTTGGCAGGGACAGGGGGTGCAGATACGCAGTATTTT CASSLAGTGGADTQYF
TRBJ1-2 NA TRBV29-1 NA TGCAGCGTTGGAGGGTTCTATGGCTACACCTTC CSVGGFYGYTF
TRBJ1-6 NA TRBV6-5 NA TGTGCCAGCAGTTACTCGACAGCACAGAATTCACCCCTCCACTTT CASSYSTAQNSPLHF
TRBJ1-5 NA TRBV19 NA TGTGCCAGTAGTATAGGGCAGGTGGTCAATCAGCCCCAGCATTTT CASSIGQVVNQPQHF
TRBJ2-2 NA TRBV7-8 TRBD1 TGTGCCACCCCGGGACAGGGGGCCACCTTGGATGGAACCGGGGAGCTGTTTTTT CATPGQGATLDGTGELFF
TRBJ2-5 NA TRBV6-4 TRBD2 TGTGCCAGCCACCGGGGAGCGGGGGGGACCCAGTACTTC CASHRGAGGTQYF
TRBJ1-2 NA TRBV28 NA TGTGCCAGCAGTTTACTGGACAAGACCTATGGCTACACCTTC CASSLLDKTYGYTF
TRBJ2-6 NA TRBV2 NA TGTGCCAGCAGTGACCGGAGCGGGGCCAACGTCCTGACTTTC CASSDRSGANVLTF
TRBJ2-6 NA TRBV18 NA TGTGCCAGCTCTCGGGGGGCCCTCGGCGTCCTGACTTTC CASSRGALGVLTF
TRBJ1-2 NA TRBV28 NA TGTGCCAGCAGGCGGGAGACCGGGACTCACAGGTCCACTAACTATGGCTACACCTTC CASRRETGTHRSTNYGYTF
TRBJ1-2 few TRBV5-1 TRBD1 TGCGCCAGCAGCCAGAGGACAGGGCCCCTATCTTATGGCTACACCTTC CASSQRTGPLSYGYTF
TRBJ2-3 NA TRBV2 NA TGTGCCAGCACGGGACTCCTCACAGATACGCAGTATTTT CASTGLLTDTQYF
TRBJ1-1 NA TRBV6-1 TRBD1 TGTGCCAGCTCTAAGACAGGGCGCACTGAAGCTTTCTTT CASSKTGRTEAFF
TRBJ2-5 few TRBV27 NA TGTGCCAGCCGTTCGGGGGAGACCCAGTACTTC CASRSGETQYF
TRBJ2-5 once TRBV27 NA TGTGCCAGCAGGCTCACAGGGACCCCACAAGAGACCCAGTACTTC CASRLTGTPQETQYF
TRBJ2-5 NA TRBV7-9 NA TGTGCCAGCAGCTCAGAGCTAGGAGCTGGGGAGACCCAGTACTTC CASSSELGAGETQYF
TRBJ2-5 NA TRBV7-6 TRBD2 TGTGCCAGCAGCTACGGACTAGCGGGGTCCACAGAGACCCAGTACTTC CASSYGLAGSTETQYF
TRBJ1-5 NA TRBV19 TRBD1 TGTGCCAGTAGTTCGAGGGGGCCCTCTGGGTACCAGCCCCAGCATTTT CASSSRGPSGYQPQHF
TRBJ2-3 NA TRBV4-1 TRBD2 TGCGCCAGCAGCCCCTCTAGCGGCCCCACAGATACGCAGTATTTT CASSPSSGPTDTQYF
TRBJ1-2 NA TRBV7-9 NA TGTGCCAGCAGCCCAAGATCGGGTTATAACACTAATAACTATGGCTACACCTTC CASSPRSGYNTNNYGYTF
TRBJ2-3 NA TRBV5-6 NA TGTGCCAGCAGCTTCTACAGGGACACAGATACGCAGTATTTT CASSFYRDTDTQYF
TRBJ2-7 NA TRBV7-8 TRBD2 TGTGCCAGCAGCTCAAGGACTAGCGGGGGGGCTTCCACCTACGAGCAGTACTTC CASSSRTSGGASTYEQYF
TRBJ2-7 NA TRBV7-2 TRBD2 TGTGCCAGCGGACTAGCGGGAGCCGCCCAAGGCGAGCAGTACTTC CASGLAGAAQGEQYF
TRBJ2-3 NA TRBV5-6 TRBD2 TGTGCCAGCAGCTTGTCCCCAAGTTATACGGGACTAGCGGGGACTTTT CASSLSPSYTGLAGTF
TRBJ2-5 NA TRBV7-8 NA TGTGCCAGCAGCTTAGACTATAGCAGTATTATTCAAGAGACCCAGTACTTC CASSLDYSSIIQETQYF
TRBJ2-3 NA TRBV29-1 NA TGCAGCGTTGAAGACGGGAGTTCGGAGGTAGATACGCAGTATTTT CSVEDGSSEVDTQYF
TRBJ2-7 NA TRBV28 TRBD1 TGTGCCAGCAGTTTACTTTTTGGCGGGACAGGGGCTATCTACGAGCAGTACTTC CASSLLFGGTGAIYEQYF
TRBJ1-2 NA TRBV9 NA TGTGCCAGCAGCGCGCCCGGGCAGGGGAATGGCTACACCTTC CASSAPGQGNGYTF
TRBJ1-2 NA TRBV10-3 TRBD1 TGTGCCATCAGTGCGGGACAGGGTACGAGAGGCTACACCTTC CAISAGQGTRGYTF
TRBJ1-1 NA TRBV6-5 NA TGTGCCAGCAGTTACTTAGAGAACACTGAAGCTTTCTTT CASSYLENTEAFF
TRBJ2-3 few TRBV27 TRBD2 TGTGCCAGCAGTTTGGGTCGACTAGCGGGGGGCCTCACAGATACGCAGTATTTT CASSLGRLAGGLTDTQYF
TRBJ2-7 NA TRBV10-3 TRBD2 TGTGCCATCAGCGATTTAGCGGGGGGACCCTACGAGCAGTACTTC CAISDLAGGPYEQYF
TRBJ1-5 NA TRBV19 TRBD1 TGTGCCAGTTGGGCCCAGGGGGGCAATCAGCCCCAGCATTTT CASWAQGGNQPQHF
TRBJ2-3 NA TRBV28 NA TGTGCCAGCCCCCCGTTGCGGGGTTTATCAGATACGCAGTATTTT CASPPLRGLSDTQYF
TRBJ1-5 NA TRBV28 NA TGTGCCAGCAGTGCGGACTATAGGCCCCAGCATTTT CASSADYRPQHF